A single sample gave rise to the 23 T cell receptor beta chains below, sequenced in a study of CXCR3-negative and CXCR3-positive naive CD8 T cells. Findings and limits, study-wide: The study found more hydrophobic TRB CDR3s in CXCR3-positive naive cells than in CXCR3-negative naive cells.

UMI-labeled 5' RACE TRB cDNA libraries were prepared from the cells. Using the 5' RACE reads, TCRdb records one entry per CDR3 protein without DNA. Its listing shows about 150,000 distinct CDR3 sequences. Antigens for these TCRs are unknown. Sequenced: naive CXCR3+ CD8+ T cells from blood. Subset in this sample: CD45RO-CCR7+CD27+CD95- naive CD8+ T cells expressing CXCR3 (TNR3+). Receptors originate from a human donor in good health. Some clones in this sample may be carry-over from other donors' samples.

The V gene is TRBV27, the J gene TRBJ2-7; TCRdb reports TRBD1, a call that lacks DNA to check it against. The germline V gene has CDR1 MNHEY and CDR2 SMNVEV (reference sequence). The CDR3 covers 14 residues. The CDR3 sequence is CASSLQGAPPVEYF.

The genes are TRBV2 and TRBJ2-7. The CDR3 totals 12 residues. CDR1 is SNHLY, CDR2 FYNNEI, per germline. The CDR3 spells CASSEVVYEQYF.

The chain uses TRBV15 and TRBJ2-1; TCRdb returns TRBD1, unconfirmable since there is no DNA. The CDR3 totals 15 residues. Germline CDR1 LNHNV, CDR2 YYDKDF (reference sequence). CDR3 sequence reads: CATSREGESGTPVSF. Full variable domain (missing parts from reference TRBV15 and TRBJ2-1): DAMVIQNPRYQVTQFGKPVTLSCSQTLNHNVMYWYQQKSSQAPKLLFHYYDKDFNNEADTPDNFQSRRPNTSFCFLDIRSPGLGDTAMYLCATSREGESGTPVSFGPGTRLTVL.

The chain uses TRBV7-2 and TRBJ1-4; TCRdb returns TRBD1, unconfirmable since there is no DNA. Germline lookup yields CDR1 SGHTA and CDR2 FQGNSA. The CDR3 loop spans 16 amino acids. This CDR3 is CASSLGRTGPNEKLFF.

V gene TRBV13 combines with J gene TRBJ1-6. The CDR3 runs 16 residues. Per the germline V gene, CDR1 is PRHDT and CDR2 is FYEKMQ (reference sequence). CDR3 loop: CASSFSGSSYNSPLHF.

The chain's CDR3 is CASSSPGQGGETQYF. The chain uses TRBV6-5 and TRBJ2-5; the TCRdb D gene call, TRBD1, has no DNA to confirm it. This CDR3 spans 15 amino acids. CDR1 and CDR2 (germline): MNHEY, SVGAGI.

The rearrangement uses TRBV7-3 and TRBJ2-2; TCRdb's assignment of TRBD1 cannot be checked, as there is no DNA. This CDR3 region has 14 residues. Germline-derived CDR1 and CDR2 are SGHTA and FQGTGA. CDR3: CASRAGENTGELFF.

The genes are TRBV28 and TRBJ2-3; TCRdb returns TRBD1, unconfirmable since there is no DNA. CDR1 and CDR2 (germline): MDHEN, SYDVKM. This CDR3 has 15 residues. CDR3 residues: CASIIKRTGTDTQYF.

The chain is built from TRBV4-1 and TRBJ1-6. The CDR3 covers 16 residues. Germline values: CDR1 MGHRA, CDR2 YSYEKL. The CDR3 sequence: CASSQVTGPYNSPLHF.

The rearrangement uses TRBV7-2 and TRBJ2-5. CDR3 size: 13 residues. From germline, CDR1 is SGHTA and CDR2 FQGNSA. CDR3 sequence: CASSQKTQETQYF.

The rearrangement joins TRBV5-1 to TRBJ2-7. CDR3 size: 14 residues. Germline CDR1 reads SGHRS; CDR2 reads YFSETQ. CDR3: CASSPMLGSYEQYF. Drawing the rest from reference TRBV5-1 and TRBJ2-7, the complete variable domain is KAGVTQTPRYLIKTRGQQVTLSCSPISGHRSVSWYQQTPGQGLQFLFEYFSETQRNKGNFPGRFSGRQFSNSRSEMNVSTLELGDSALYLCASSPMLGSYEQYFGPGTRLTVT.

The chain links TRBV2 to TRBJ2-7; TCRdb reports TRBD2, a call that lacks DNA to check it against. This CDR3 is 15 amino acids long. In germline, CDR1 is SNHLY, CDR2 FYNNEI. The chain's CDR3 is CASSPMTSGSNEQYF.

The chain recombines TRBV19 with TRBJ1-1; absent DNA, TCRdb's TRBD1 call cannot be checked. CDR1 is LNHDA and CDR2 is SQIVND in the germline V gene (reference sequence). The CDR3 contains 15 residues. The CDR3: CASSYHTGGEAEAFF.

The J gene is TRBJ2-7, the V gene TRBV7-9; the D gene TCRdb calls, TRBD1, cannot be checked with no DNA. The CDR3 loop spans 13 amino acids. CDR1 and CDR2 (germline): SEHNR, FQNEAQ (reference sequence). The CDR3 region is CASSPLSTYEQYF.

The chain carries TRBV5-8 and TRBJ2-5; the D call of TRBD1 rests on TCRdb alone, since no DNA is present to check it. The CDR3 runs to 16 residues. Germline V CDR1 and CDR2: SGHTS, YDEGEE. The CDR3 loop is CASSPDRGHIAETQYF.

This chain uses TRBV9 with TRBJ2-1; no DNA is available, so the TRBD1 call from TCRdb remains unchecked. The CDR3 extends over 19 amino acids. Germline-derived CDR1 and CDR2 are SGDLS and YYNGEE. CDR3 in amino acids: CASSVASPGTGGTYNEQFF.

The CDR3: CASQLDRNGSPLHF. The chain carries TRBV7-3 and TRBJ1-6; as DNA is missing, the TRBD1 call by TCRdb cannot be tested. The CDR3 has 14 amino acids. Germline V gene sequence: CDR1 SGHTA, CDR2 FQGTGA.

V and J are TRBV29-1 and TRBJ2-7; absent DNA, TCRdb's TRBD1 call cannot be checked. The germline CDR1 and CDR2 sequences are SQVTM and ANQGSEA. This CDR3 region has 12 residues. This chain's CDR3 is CSVLTGAYEQYF.

The chain recombines TRBV5-6 with TRBJ2-2; TCRdb's D call of TRBD2 is untestable without DNA. The CDR3 runs 16 residues. CDR1 is SGHDT, CDR2 YYEEEE, per germline. This chain's CDR3 is CASSARSRGNTGELFF.

This sequence joins TRBV5-1 and TRBJ2-6; TCRdb's D call, TRBD1, is unchecked because there is no DNA. The CDR3 runs to 18 residues. Looked up from germline, CDR1 is SGHRS and CDR2 is YFSETQ. The CDR3 protein is CASSSPRDRVKGANVLTF. Using reference TRBV5-1 and TRBJ2-6 for the parts outside the CDR3, the full variable domain is KAGVTQTPRYLIKTRGQQVTLSCSPISGHRSVSWYQQTPGQGLQFLFEYFSETQRNKGNFPGRFSGRQFSNSRSEMNVSTLELGDSALYLCASSSPRDRVKGANVLTFGAGSRLTVL.

The chain links TRBV30 to TRBJ2-6. Per the germline V gene, CDR1 is GTSNPN and CDR2 is SVGIG (reference sequence). The CDR3 spans 14 residues. The CDR3 here is CAWSYRSGANVLTF.

This chain joins TRBV4-1 and TRBJ2-1; with no DNA, the TCRdb D assignment of TRBD1 cannot be verified. This CDR3 comprises 19 residues. Per the germline V gene, CDR1 is MGHRA and CDR2 is YSYEKL. The CDR3 is CASSQEAPQTGASYNEQFF.

This chain links TRBV6-6 with TRBJ2-7; the D gene TCRdb calls, TRBD2, cannot be checked with no DNA. This CDR3 is built from 13 residues. In germline, CDR1 is MNHNY, CDR2 SVGAGI (reference sequence). CDR3 loop: CASSLGPSCEQYF.